One and the same sample provided the 4 T cell receptor beta chains below, sequenced in a study of T cell responses to AZD1222 COVID-19 vaccine. Sequenced by immunoSEQ multiplex PCR; TCRdb stores in-frame clones only, minus some. This table holds 95,000 to 120,000 clones, around 90% found once. Source: peripheral blood, taken on day 0 of MenACWY control vaccination. The origin of the receptors is an adult in good health.

CDR3 nucleotide sequence: TGTGCCAGCAGCCCGGACAGGGGTAATGAAAAACTGTTTTTT. Its protein is CASSPDRGNEKLFF. This sequence joins TRBV7-2 and TRBJ1-4, with 9 bases lining up with TRBD1. V lost 5 bases and J lost 4; bases outside the gene matches: 2. The CDR3 loop spans 14 amino acids. Germline assignment: CDR1 SGHTA and CDR2 FQGNSA.

The CDR3 sequence is CASRPYADSSYEQYF. In DNA form, the CDR3 reads TGTGCCAGCAGACCCTATGCGGATAGCTCCTACGAGCAGTACTTC. The V call is TRBV6-5, the J call TRBJ2-7; D is unclear. V lost 6 bases, J lost 0 bases, and 15 bases lay in between. This CDR3 has 15 amino acids. Germline V gene data show CDR1 as MNHEY and CDR2 as SVGAGI.

This clone was counted once. CDR3 DNA: TGTGCCAGCAGGAGGCAACAGGGAGGGGAAGAGACCCAGTACTTC. Translating it yields CASRRQQGGEETQYF. The J gene is TRBJ2-5, the V gene TRBV6-5; a possible D gene is TRBD2 (7 bases). This CDR3 is 15 amino acids long. Germline V gene sequence: CDR1 MNHEY, CDR2 SVGAGI. V gave up 6 bases and J gave up 3 bases, with 17 bases separating them.

This sequence joins TRBV6-5 and TRBJ1-1, with 7 bases that match TRBD1. In germline, CDR1 is MNHEY, CDR2 SVGAGI. There are 15 residues in the CDR3. V shed 0 bases and J 1 base; nucleotides not matched to a gene: 2. The CDR3 DNA follows: TGTGCCAGCAGTTACTCGACAGGGCCGAACACTGAAGCTTTCTTT. Encoded protein: CASSYSTGPNTEAFF.